These 19 T cell receptor beta chains originate from one sample sequenced in a study of prognosis after radiotherapy for stage I lung cancer. Amplification of TCR beta CDR3 from genomic DNA used two-round multiplex PCR. Primers specific to each TRBV and TRBJ gene drove first-round PCR. TCRdb passed the multiplex PCR reads through MiXCR, listing each CDR3 protein once. The top ten clones hold roughly 25% of a sample with about 16,000 distinct CDR3 sequences, 30% to 40% of them seen once. This specimen consisted of PBMCs, obtained before or after stereotactic body radiation therapy (not recorded which). The receptors originated from a donor aged 50 or older with non-small cell lung cancer.

This clonotype is termed medium-sized (0.01 to 0.1%). The rearrangement links TRBV28 to TRBJ2-3, with 7 bases fitting TRBD1. Trimming at V came to 4 bases and at J to 4 bases, leaving 8 bases not matched to a gene. The CDR3 length is 15 residues. Germline assignment: CDR1 MDHEN and CDR2 SYDVKM. CDR3 DNA: TGTGCCAGCAGTTCCGACAGGGATGGGGCAGATACGCAGTATTTT. Translation: CASSSDRDGADTQYF.

Of note for this clonotype: Compared with germline, one end of the junction differs, possibly owing to a read error. V gene TRBV15 combines with J gene TRBJ2-7, with TRBD2 matching 12 bases. This CDR3 region has 16 residues. Germline V gene data show CDR1 as LNHNV and CDR2 as YYDKDF (reference sequence). DNA of the CDR3: TGTGCCACCAGCATAGGCGGACTAGCGGGAATCGACGATCAGTACTTC. It codes for CATSIGGLAGIDDQYF.

As concerns this clonotype: The likely explanation is a read error, given a far larger clone one base away. The chain carries TRBV6-8 and TRBJ2-7, with D possibly being TRBD2 (5 bases). The germline V gene encodes CDR1 MNHGY and CDR2 SAAAGT. This CDR3 contains 14 residues. CDR3: CASSYSRESYEQNF. In nucleotides, the CDR3 is TGTGCCAGCAGTTACTCGAGGGAATCCTACGAGCAGAACTTC.

On this clonotype itself: A far larger clone differs by one base, so this is likely a read error. V gene TRBV6-9 combines with J gene TRBJ2-3; 8 bases agree with TRBD2. Germline V lookup: CDR1 MNHGY, CDR2 SVAAGI. V shed 4 bases and J 5 bases; nucleotides not matched to a gene: 8. The CDR3 totals 15 residues. The CDR3 reads CASSLLAEGKDTQYF. Written as DNA, the CDR3 is TGTGCCAGCAGTTTACTAGCGGAGGGGAAAGATACGCAGTATTTT.

This clonotype turned up a few times. This may come from a read error, since a much larger clone is one base off. The chain is built from TRBV5-4 and TRBJ2-7; TRBD2 might be the D (6 bases). Germline V gene data show CDR1 as SGHNT and CDR2 as YYREEE (reference sequence). The CDR3 covers 15 residues. With 1 base removed from V and 0 bases from J, the gap between germline ends came to 11 bases. This CDR3 reads CASSLNGGGSYEQYF. CDR3 DNA: TGTGCCAGCAGCTTGAACGGGGGAGGCTCCTACGAGCAGTACTTC.

This clonotype was counted ten times or more. The CDR3 reads CSARRQGAEGYTF. The CDR3 DNA sequence: TGCAGTGCTAGACGTCAGGGGGCAGAGGGCTACACCTTC. The chain is built from TRBV20-1 and TRBJ1-2, with TRBD1 matching 8 bases. Germline loops: CDR1 DFQATT, CDR2 SNEGSKA (reference sequence). Germline trimming cut 2 bases from V and 8 bases from J; bases unmatched to any gene: 7. This CDR3 comprises 13 residues.

This clonotype counts as medium-sized (0.01 to 0.1%). The rearrangement uses TRBV20-1 and TRBJ2-7, with D perhaps being TRBD1 or TRBD2 (5 bases each). Germline V CDR1 and CDR2: DFQATT, SNEGSKA (reference sequence). The CDR3 runs to 18 residues. V was cut by 3 bases and J by 2 bases, with 26 bases left in between. The DNA for the CDR3 is TGCAGTGCTAGTTATGGCGGCCGACCGGGACGGGGTACCTACGAGCAGTACTTC. Its protein is CSASYGGRPGRGTYEQYF.

This clonotype was detected many times. The chain combines TRBV6-1 with TRBJ1-5; D possibly corresponds to TRBD1 (6 bases). Germline V CDR1 and CDR2: MNHNS, SASEGT. CDR3 length equals 14 residues. V was trimmed by 3 bases and J by 4 bases, leaving 10 bases between them. CDR3 amino acids: CASSDTGKNQPQHF. The CDR3 DNA follows: TGTGCCAGCAGTGATACAGGGAAGAATCAGCCCCAGCATTTT.

Of note for this clonotype: With a far larger clone one base away, a read error is the likely cause. The conserved phenylalanine or tryptophan normally closing the CDR3 is absent here, so this likely arose from a read error. This CDR3 reads CASTRANTEAFS. In DNA form, the CDR3 reads TGTGCCAGCACGAGAGCGAACACTGAAGCTTTCTCT. The chain uses TRBV6-2 or TRBV6-3 and TRBJ1-1; no firm D call. Germline V gives CDR1 MNHEY, CDR2 SVGEGT. This CDR3 is 12 amino acids long. Trimming removed 7 bases at V and 1 base at J, with 7 bases between.

This clonotype has just a few counts. A far larger clone is just one base off, so this is likely a read error. The chain recombines TRBV6-4 with TRBJ1-5; D gene uncertain. The CDR3 loop spans 13 amino acids. Per the germline V gene, CDR1 is MRHNA and CDR2 is SNTAGT. V was pared by 3 bases and J by 7 bases, with 10 bases between. CDR3 loop: CASSEGSLQPQHF. CDR3 DNA sequence: TGTGCCAGCAGTGAAGGGTCTCTACAGCCCCAGCATTTT.

This clonotype is labeled as medium-sized. V is TRBV5-1 and J is TRBJ2-2; 7 nucleotides match TRBD1. Germline CDR1 SGHRS, CDR2 YFSETQ. This CDR3 is built from 15 residues. V was clipped by 1 base and J by 3 bases; unmatched bases: 3. The CDR3 DNA sequence: TGCGCCAGCAGCTTGAGACAGGGAGACACCGGGGAGCTGTTTTTT. It is translated as CASSLRQGDTGELFF.

This clonotype occurred many times. J is TRBJ2-5 and V is TRBV11-2; the D call may be TRBD1 or TRBD2 (5 bases each). V shed 4 bases and J shed 5 bases, with 14 bases lying between them. CDR3 length equals 14 residues. Germline loops: CDR1 SGHAT, CDR2 FQNNGV. The CDR3 spells CASSWGSSGETQYF. CDR3 bases: TGTGCCAGCAGCTGGGGGAGTTCCGGGGAGACCCAGTACTTC.

For this clonotype: A much larger clone lies a single base off, so this may be a read error. The chain carries TRBV5-6 and TRBJ2-7, with 9 bases fitting TRBD1. The V and J ends lost 6 bases and 5 bases, in that order; junction bases with no gene match: 12. Germline V gene sequence: CDR1 SGHDT, CDR2 YYEEEE. The CDR3 runs 15 residues. The CDR3 region has the DNA TGTGCCAGCATCCCGATGGACAGGGGCACCAACGAGCAGTACTTC. Its translation: CASIPMDRGTNEQYF. Looking up the rest from reference TRBV5-6 and TRBJ2-7 gives the full variable domain: DAGVTQSPTHLIKTRGQQVTLRCSPKSGHDTVSWYQQALGQGPQFIFQYYEEEERQRGNFPDRFSGHQFPNYSSELNVNALLLGDSALYLCASIPMDRGTNEQYFGPGTRLTVT.

This clonotype was picked up one time. A read error likely explains this, since a far larger clone differs by one base. The chain combines TRBV6-1 with TRBJ2-3, with 9 bases fitting TRBD2. Germline-derived CDR1 and CDR2 are MNHNS and SASEGT. The CDR3 totals 15 residues. For the CDR3, the DNA is TGTGCCAGCAGTGACGGGACTAGCAGCACAGATACGCATTATTTT. It is translated as CASSDGTSSTDTHYF.

Remarks on this clonotype: One end of the junction does not line up with germline, which may come from a read error. The chain links TRBV4-1 to TRBJ2-3, with 8 nucleotides matching TRBD2. The CDR3 is 15 amino acids. The germline gives CDR1 MGHRA, CDR2 YSYEKL. The CDR3 is CASSQDSGITYTQYF. In nucleotides, the CDR3 is TGCGCCAGCAGCCAAGATAGCGGGATCACATATACGCAGTATTTT.

This clonotype was seen repeatedly, ten times or more. The rearrangement links TRBV20-1 to TRBJ2-3, with 7 bases fitting TRBD2. Germline CDR1 and CDR2: DFQATT and SNEGSKA (reference sequence). CDR3 length: 15 amino acids. Germline trimming cut 0 bases from V and 2 bases from J; bases unmatched to any gene: 5. The CDR3 here is CSARDLQRDTDTQYF. CDR3 bases: TGCAGTGCTAGAGATCTCCAGCGGGACACAGATACGCAGTATTTT.

This clonotype was recorded many times. The CDR3, as DNA: TGTGCCAGCAGCTTAGGGGGTGTTACTGAAGCTTTCTTT. This gives the protein CASSLGGVTEAFF. The V gene is TRBV7-9, the J gene TRBJ1-1; D not resolved. V lost 1 base and J 5 bases, leaving 8 bases between the germline ends. The length of the CDR3 is 13 residues. The germline V gene has CDR1 SEHNR and CDR2 FQNEAQ (reference sequence).

This clonotype was counted at least ten times. V gene TRBV28 combines with J gene TRBJ2-6; D gene unclear. The length of the CDR3 is 16 residues. Germline V lookup: CDR1 MDHEN, CDR2 SYDVKM. Trimming pared 2 bases from V and 4 bases from J, leaving 12 bases between. The CDR3 here is CASSLDTPRGANVLTF. The CDR3 DNA is TGTGCCAGCAGTTTAGATACCCCCAGAGGGGCCAACGTCCTGACTTTC.

The genes are TRBV9 and TRBJ1-5, with D possibly TRBD1 on 6 matching bases. The length of the CDR3 is 14 residues. Germline V gives CDR1 SGDLS, CDR2 YYNGEE. The V end was cut by 4 bases, the J end by 7 bases, with 15 bases between. The CDR3 spells CASSLTGMGQPQHF. The DNA of the CDR3 is TGTGCCAGCAGCCTTACAGGGATGGGCCAGCCCCAGCATTTT.